Listed below are T cell receptor beta chains from one sample, sequenced in a study of T-cell reconstitution after alpha-beta-depleted transplantation in children. TCRdb passed the PCR reads through MiXCR, listing each CDR3 protein once. The data contain roughly 300,000 distinct CDR3 sequences, under 14% of them singletons. This sample comprised peripheral blood, obtained 180 days after TCRalphabeta/CD19-depleted stem cell transplant. The receptors derive from a male patient aged 2-9 years who had a stem cell transplant for chronic granulomatous disease, so the T cells may come from the graft donor. Each CDR3 is given with its conserved first and last residue. Each record gives: CDR3 length, V gene, J gene, D gene, clone size, CDR3 DNA, CDR3 protein. D genes are given only for firm matches. A clone size is listed for some rows: how often the clone was seen (once, few, many), or a class if it is expanded.

>17|TRBV5-6|TRBJ2-1|TRBD2|many
TGTGCCAGCAGCCACCGACGGACTAGCGCCCTCTACAATGAGCAGTTCTTC
CASSHRRTSALYNEQFF
>14|TRBV5-1|TRBJ2-1|NA|many
TGCGCCAGCAGGAAAGGGTCGTCCTACAATGAGCAGTTCTTC
CASRKGSSYNEQFF
>13|TRBV29-1|TRBJ1-2|NA|many
TGCAGCGTCAAATTCAGGGAGAACTATGGCTACACCTTC
CSVKFRENYGYTF
>11|TRBV7-2|TRBJ2-5|NA|many
TGTGCCAGCGGGGGGCGGGAGACCCAGTACTTC
CASGGRETQYF
>18|TRBV29-1|TRBJ2-1|TRBD1|many
TGCAGCGCAAGGACAGGGGGCGCGGCGATCTGGTTTCGGAATGAGCAGTTCTTC
CSARTGGAAIWFRNEQFF
>15|TRBV6-2/TRBV6-3|TRBJ2-1|NA|many
TGTGCCAGCAGTTATCGGGACCACGTAACCAATGAGCAGTTCTTC
CASSYRDHVTNEQFF
>16|TRBV7-9|TRBJ2-7|NA|many
TGTGCCAGCAGCTTATCCTCTGACACCGGATCCTACGAGCAGTACTTC
CASSLSSDTGSYEQYF
>14|TRBV29-1|TRBJ2-3|NA|many
TGCAGCGCCGCTGGCGCAGGGAGGACAGATACGCAGTATTTT
CSAAGAGRTDTQYF
>16|TRBV18|TRBJ2-1|TRBD1|many
TGTGCCAGCTCACCACGGGGGGGACAGGGGAAAAATGAGCAGTTCTTC
CASSPRGGQGKNEQFF
>17|TRBV19|TRBJ2-1|TRBD2|many
TGTGCCAGTAGTGTAACCTCGGGACTAGCGGGAGTTGTTGAGCAGTTCTTC
CASSVTSGLAGVVEQFF
>14|TRBV7-2|TRBJ2-6|NA|many
TGTGCCAGCAGCTTAGTCTCTGGGGCCAACGTCCTGACTTTC
CASSLVSGANVLTF
>15|TRBV28|TRBJ2-2|TRBD1|NA
TGTGCCAGCAGAAACCCAGGACAGGGGGCCGGGGAGCTGTTTTTT
CASRNPGQGAGELFF
>11|TRBV29-1|TRBJ2-5|NA|many
TGCAGCGTTGAATCAGGAGAGACCCAGTACTTC
CSVESGETQYF
>15|TRBV29-1|TRBJ2-7|NA|many
TGCAGCGTTGAAAAACCCTCCGGAGTCGCCTACGAGCAGTACTTC
CSVEKPSGVAYEQYF
>16|TRBV28|TRBJ2-6|TRBD1|many
TGTGCCAGCTTAAAACAGGGGGCGCGAGGGGCCAACGTCCTGACTTTC
CASLKQGARGANVLTF
>13|TRBV2|TRBJ2-5|NA|many
TGTGCCAGCAGGGGGGGGCTGGGGGAGACCCAGTACTTC
CASRGGLGETQYF
>13|TRBV18|TRBJ1-5|NA|NA
TGTGCGACACAGGGCTCCCTCAATCAGCCCCAGCATTTT
CATQGSLNQPQHF
>16|TRBV6-5|TRBJ2-1|TRBD2|many
TGTGCCAGCAGTTACTCCGGACTAGCGGGAGACAATGAGCAGTTCTTC
CASSYSGLAGDNEQFF
>10|TRBV29-1|TRBJ2-7|NA|many
TGCAGCGTTGGGGAAAACGAGCAGTACTTC
CSVGENEQYF
>16|TRBV12-3/TRBV12-4|TRBJ2-7|TRBD1|many
TGTGCCAGCAGTCACTCTCCGGGACAGCGAGCCTACGAGCAGTACTTC
CASSHSPGQRAYEQYF
>17|TRBV18|TRBJ2-2|NA|few
TGTGCCAGCTCACCACTTCTGGACAGAACGAACACCGGGGAGCTGTTTTTT
CASSPLLDRTNTGELFF
>12|TRBV7-9|TRBJ2-7|NA|many
TGTGCCAGCAGCCTAGACCCCCGCGAGCAGTACTTC
CASSLDPREQYF
>16|TRBV20-1|TRBJ2-7|NA|many
TGCAGTGCTAGAGAGACACCCGGGAATTCTTGGTACGAGCAGTACTTC
CSARETPGNSWYEQYF
>15|TRBV5-4|TRBJ2-4|NA|many
TGTGCCAGCAGCAGACCCGGGGCCGCCAAAAACATTCAGTACTTC
CASSRPGAAKNIQYF
>15|TRBV6-2/TRBV6-3|TRBJ1-5|TRBD1|few
TGTGCCAGCAGCCCCGGGACAGCACTTAATCAGCCCCAGCATTTT
CASSPGTALNQPQHF
>19|TRBV3-1|TRBJ2-4|TRBD2|many
TGTGCCAGCAGCTCCTTGCCAGCGGGATATCGTGATGGCAAAAACATTCAGTACTTC
CASSSLPAGYRDGKNIQYF
>15|TRBV4-1|TRBJ2-7|NA|many
TGCGCCAGCAGCTTTCGGTCTAACCCCTCCTACGAGCAGTACTTC
CASSFRSNPSYEQYF
>11|TRBV20-1|TRBJ1-1|NA|many
TGCAGTACCCGTAAAAACACTGAAGCTTTCTTT
CSTRKNTEAFF
>17|TRBV20-1|TRBJ2-3|NA|many
TGCAGTGCTATAATCTACGGTCTGAGGATACGCACAGATACGCAGTATTTT
CSAIIYGLRIRTDTQYF
>15|TRBV6-5|TRBJ2-5|TRBD2|many
TGTGCCAGCAGTTCTGAGCGGGGGGCCGAAGAGACCCAGTACTTC
CASSSERGAEETQYF
>13|TRBV7-2|TRBJ2-2|NA|many
TGTGCCAGCAGCTCCTCTCGTGTGGGGGAGCTGTTTTTT
CASSSSRVGELFF